What follows are 8 T cell receptor beta chains derived from one specimen sequenced in a study of cytomegalovirus exposure and HLA in healthy donors. The study ran its PCR with 60 Vbeta and 13 Jbeta primers. Libraries were prepared by immunoSEQ multiplex PCR; TCRdb keeps only in-frame clonotypes and omits some of them. The table shows about 41,000 clones, with 81% occurring only once. The sequencing input was PBMCs. These receptors all come from a man between 45 and 60 years old in good health and CMV-seronegative.

This clone was observed a handful of times. The rearrangement joins TRBV28 to TRBJ2-1; 12 nucleotides line up with TRBD2. Germline assignment: CDR1 MDHEN and CDR2 SYDVKM. The V and J ends lost 6 bases and 8 bases, in that order; junction bases with no gene match: 5. CDR3 length: 14 residues. This CDR3 reads CASRTRLAGDEQFF. In nucleotides, the CDR3 is TGTGCCAGCAGAACCAGACTAGCGGGAGATGAGCAGTTCTTC.

The chain has TRBV9 and TRBJ2-3, with 9 bases fitting TRBD1. The CDR3 consists of 15 residues. Germline V gene data show CDR1 as SGDLS and CDR2 as YYNGEE. The V segment lost 0 bases and the J segment 7 bases; nucleotides outside the gene matches: 6. The CDR3 is CASSVEGQGGNTQYF. CDR3 nucleotide sequence: TGTGCCAGCAGCGTAGAGGGACAGGGCGGGAATACGCAGTATTTT.

The chain recombines TRBV30 with TRBJ1-6; D gene ambiguous. The CDR3 is 13 amino acids. V shed 5 bases and J shed 13 bases, with 18 bases lying between them. CDR1 and CDR2 from the germline V gene are GTSNPN and SVGIG (reference sequence). The CDR3 region has the DNA TGTGCCTGGGGCAGGCCTTCCGTTCCCCCCCTCCACTTT. It encodes CAWGRPSVPPLHF. The entire variable domain, with the rest obtained from reference TRBV30 and TRBJ1-6, is as follows: SQTIHQWPATLVQPVGSPLSLECTVEGTSNPNLYWYRQAAGRGLQLLFYSVGIGQISSEVPQNLSASRPQDRQFILSSKKLLLSDSGFYLCAWGRPSVPPLHFGNGTRLTVT.

This clone was counted a few times. One junction end disagrees with the germline gene, perhaps due to a read error. The rearrangement uses TRBV7-9 and TRBJ2-3, with TRBD2 matching over 10 bases. Per the germline V gene, CDR1 is SEHNR and CDR2 is FQNEAQ (reference sequence). The CDR3 totals 19 residues. The CDR3 protein is CSSSLAPSGRAWGTDTQYF. In DNA, the CDR3 is TGTTCCAGCAGCTTAGCGCCCAGCGGGAGGGCCTGGGGCACAGATACGCAGTATTTT.

V gene TRBV6-5 combines with J gene TRBJ1-1; D possibly corresponds to TRBD1 (6 bases). Germline CDR1 reads MNHEY; CDR2 reads SVGAGI. This CDR3 is built from 14 residues. V lost 6 bases, J lost 1 base, and 12 bases lay in between. The CDR3 nucleotides are TGTGCCAGCAGCGACAGGTTTTCGAACACTGAAGCTTTCTTT. It encodes CASSDRFSNTEAFF.

This chain links TRBV10-3 with TRBJ2-7, with 14 bases matching TRBD2. Germline V CDR1 and CDR2: ENHRY, SYGVKD. The CDR3 spans 17 residues. V dropped 2 bases and J dropped 6; count of bases not matched to a gene: 9. The CDR3 DNA reads as TGTGCCATCAGTGAGCTTCCGGGACTAGCGGGAGATCTCGAGCAGTACTTC. Amino acid sequence: CAISELPGLAGDLEQYF.

This clone showed up just once. The CDR3 nucleotides are TGCGCCAGCAGCTTAACTGGGACTATTAACACCGGGGAGCTGTTTTTT. Amino acid sequence: CASSLTGTINTGELFF. This sequence joins TRBV5-1 and TRBJ2-2; 7 bases line up with TRBD2. This CDR3 region has 16 residues. From germline, CDR1 is SGHRS and CDR2 YFSETQ. The V gene end was trimmed by 2 bases and the J gene end by 2 bases; junction bases not matched to a gene: 6.

The DNA for the CDR3 is TGTGCCAGCAGCTTGCCAGGGGGAGAGACCCAGTACTTC. Amino acids: CASSLPGGETQYF. The rearrangement joins TRBV5-6 to TRBJ2-5, with 7 bases identical to TRBD1. Germline CDR1 reads SGHDT; CDR2 reads YYEEEE. CDR3 length equals 13 residues. The V segment lost 1 base and the J segment 4 bases; nucleotides outside the gene matches: 1.